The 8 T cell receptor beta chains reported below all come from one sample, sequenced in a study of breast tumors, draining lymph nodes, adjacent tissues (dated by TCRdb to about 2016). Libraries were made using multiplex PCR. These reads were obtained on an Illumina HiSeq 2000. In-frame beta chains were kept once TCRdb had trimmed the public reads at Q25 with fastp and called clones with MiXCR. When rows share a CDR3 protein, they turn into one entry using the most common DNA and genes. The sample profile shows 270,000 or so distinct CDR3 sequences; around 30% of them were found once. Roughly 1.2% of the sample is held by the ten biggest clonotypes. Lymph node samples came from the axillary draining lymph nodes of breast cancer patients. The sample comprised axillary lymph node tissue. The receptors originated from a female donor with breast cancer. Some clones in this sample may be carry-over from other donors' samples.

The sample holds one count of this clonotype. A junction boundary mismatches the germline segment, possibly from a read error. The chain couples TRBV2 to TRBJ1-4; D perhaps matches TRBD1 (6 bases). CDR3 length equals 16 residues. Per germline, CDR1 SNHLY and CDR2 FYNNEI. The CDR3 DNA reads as TGTGCCAGCAGCGATCCTCCAGGGACAAGTAATGACAAACTGTTTTTT. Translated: CASSDPPGTSNDKLFF. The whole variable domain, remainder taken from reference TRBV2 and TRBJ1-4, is EPEVTQTPSHQVTQMGQEVILRCVPISNHLYFYWYRQILGQKVEFLVSFYNNEISEKSEIFDDQFSVERPDGSNFTLKIRSTKLEDSAMYFCASSDPPGTSNDKLFFGSGTQLSVL.

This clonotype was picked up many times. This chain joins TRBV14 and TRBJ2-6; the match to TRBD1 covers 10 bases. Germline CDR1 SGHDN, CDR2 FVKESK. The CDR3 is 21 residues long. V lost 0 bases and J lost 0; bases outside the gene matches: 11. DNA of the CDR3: TGTGCCAGCAGCCAAGATGTGTGGGACAGGGGAAGTACCTCTGGGGCCAACGTCCTGACTTTC. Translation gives CASSQDVWDRGSTSGANVLTF.

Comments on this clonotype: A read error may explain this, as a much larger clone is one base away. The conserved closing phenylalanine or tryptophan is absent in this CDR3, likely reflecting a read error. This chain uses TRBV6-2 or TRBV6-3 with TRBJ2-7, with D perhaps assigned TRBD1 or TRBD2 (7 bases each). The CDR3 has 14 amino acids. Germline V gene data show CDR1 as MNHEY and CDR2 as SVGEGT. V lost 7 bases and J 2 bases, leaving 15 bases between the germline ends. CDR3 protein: CASTPRGGAYEQYL. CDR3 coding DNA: TGTGCCAGCACTCCCAGGGGGGGAGCCTACGAGCAGTACCTC.

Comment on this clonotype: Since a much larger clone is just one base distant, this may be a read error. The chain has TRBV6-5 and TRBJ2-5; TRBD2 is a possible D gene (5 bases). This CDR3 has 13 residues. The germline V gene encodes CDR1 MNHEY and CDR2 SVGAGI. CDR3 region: CASTTSVREAQYF. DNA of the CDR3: TGTGCCAGCACAACTAGTGTACGAGAGGCCCAGTACTTC.

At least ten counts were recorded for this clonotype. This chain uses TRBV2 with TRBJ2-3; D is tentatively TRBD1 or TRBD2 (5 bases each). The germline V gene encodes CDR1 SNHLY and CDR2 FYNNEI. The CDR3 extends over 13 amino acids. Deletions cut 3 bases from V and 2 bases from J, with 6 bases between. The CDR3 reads CASSEGVTDTQYF. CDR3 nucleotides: TGTGCCAGCAGTGAGGGGGTCACAGATACGCAGTATTTT.

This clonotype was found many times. CDR3 sequence (DNA): TGTGCCAGCAGCACCCAGGGAGGGGTTTTCAACGCCTACGAGCAGTACTTC. As protein: CASSTQGGVFNAYEQYF. V is TRBV5-5 and J is TRBJ2-7; 7 bases align to TRBD2. CDR3 length: 17 amino acids. Germline V gene sequence: CDR1 SGHKS, CDR2 YYEKEE (reference sequence). V gave up 4 bases and J gave up 2 bases; unmatched junction bases: 15.

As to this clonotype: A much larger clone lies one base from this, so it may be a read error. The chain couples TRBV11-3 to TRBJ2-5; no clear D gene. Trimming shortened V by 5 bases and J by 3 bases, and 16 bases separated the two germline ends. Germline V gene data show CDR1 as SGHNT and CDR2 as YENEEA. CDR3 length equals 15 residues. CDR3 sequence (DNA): TGTGCCAGCAGCCTCCGGAGCTGGGCAGAAGAGACCCAGTACTTC. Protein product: CASSLRSWAEETQYF.

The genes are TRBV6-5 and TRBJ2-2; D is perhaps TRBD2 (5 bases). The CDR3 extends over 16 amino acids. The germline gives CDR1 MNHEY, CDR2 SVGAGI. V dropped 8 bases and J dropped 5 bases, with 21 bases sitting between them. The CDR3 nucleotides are TGTGCCAGCCTCCAGACGTTTGGGAGATCTACCGGGGAGCTGTTTTTT. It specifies CASLQTFGRSTGELFF.